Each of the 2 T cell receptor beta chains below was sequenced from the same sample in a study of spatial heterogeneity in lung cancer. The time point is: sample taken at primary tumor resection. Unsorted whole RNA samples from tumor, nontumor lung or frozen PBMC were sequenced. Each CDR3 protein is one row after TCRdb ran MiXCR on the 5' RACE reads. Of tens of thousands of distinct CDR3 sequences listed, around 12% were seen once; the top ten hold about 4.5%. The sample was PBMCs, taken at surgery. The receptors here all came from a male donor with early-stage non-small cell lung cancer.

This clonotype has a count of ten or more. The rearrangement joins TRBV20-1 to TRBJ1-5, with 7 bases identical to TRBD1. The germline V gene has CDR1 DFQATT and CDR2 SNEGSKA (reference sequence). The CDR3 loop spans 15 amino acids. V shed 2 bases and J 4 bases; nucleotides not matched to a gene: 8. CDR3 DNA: TGCAGTGCTAGATCCTCGACAGGGAGTAATCAGCCCCAGCATTTT. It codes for CSARSSTGSNQPQHF.

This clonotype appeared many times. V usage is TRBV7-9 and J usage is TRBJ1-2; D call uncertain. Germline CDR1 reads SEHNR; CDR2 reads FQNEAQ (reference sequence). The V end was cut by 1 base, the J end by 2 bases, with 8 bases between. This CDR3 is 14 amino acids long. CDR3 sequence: CASSLEAANYGYTF. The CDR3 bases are TGTGCCAGCAGCTTAGAGGCAGCAAACTATGGCTACACCTTC. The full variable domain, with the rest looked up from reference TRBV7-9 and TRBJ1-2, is DTGVSQNPRHKITKRGQNVTFRCDPISEHNRLYWYRQTLGQGPEFLTYFQNEAQLEKSRLLSDRFSAERPKGSFSTLEIQRTEQGDSAMYLCASSLEAANYGYTFGSGTRLTVV.